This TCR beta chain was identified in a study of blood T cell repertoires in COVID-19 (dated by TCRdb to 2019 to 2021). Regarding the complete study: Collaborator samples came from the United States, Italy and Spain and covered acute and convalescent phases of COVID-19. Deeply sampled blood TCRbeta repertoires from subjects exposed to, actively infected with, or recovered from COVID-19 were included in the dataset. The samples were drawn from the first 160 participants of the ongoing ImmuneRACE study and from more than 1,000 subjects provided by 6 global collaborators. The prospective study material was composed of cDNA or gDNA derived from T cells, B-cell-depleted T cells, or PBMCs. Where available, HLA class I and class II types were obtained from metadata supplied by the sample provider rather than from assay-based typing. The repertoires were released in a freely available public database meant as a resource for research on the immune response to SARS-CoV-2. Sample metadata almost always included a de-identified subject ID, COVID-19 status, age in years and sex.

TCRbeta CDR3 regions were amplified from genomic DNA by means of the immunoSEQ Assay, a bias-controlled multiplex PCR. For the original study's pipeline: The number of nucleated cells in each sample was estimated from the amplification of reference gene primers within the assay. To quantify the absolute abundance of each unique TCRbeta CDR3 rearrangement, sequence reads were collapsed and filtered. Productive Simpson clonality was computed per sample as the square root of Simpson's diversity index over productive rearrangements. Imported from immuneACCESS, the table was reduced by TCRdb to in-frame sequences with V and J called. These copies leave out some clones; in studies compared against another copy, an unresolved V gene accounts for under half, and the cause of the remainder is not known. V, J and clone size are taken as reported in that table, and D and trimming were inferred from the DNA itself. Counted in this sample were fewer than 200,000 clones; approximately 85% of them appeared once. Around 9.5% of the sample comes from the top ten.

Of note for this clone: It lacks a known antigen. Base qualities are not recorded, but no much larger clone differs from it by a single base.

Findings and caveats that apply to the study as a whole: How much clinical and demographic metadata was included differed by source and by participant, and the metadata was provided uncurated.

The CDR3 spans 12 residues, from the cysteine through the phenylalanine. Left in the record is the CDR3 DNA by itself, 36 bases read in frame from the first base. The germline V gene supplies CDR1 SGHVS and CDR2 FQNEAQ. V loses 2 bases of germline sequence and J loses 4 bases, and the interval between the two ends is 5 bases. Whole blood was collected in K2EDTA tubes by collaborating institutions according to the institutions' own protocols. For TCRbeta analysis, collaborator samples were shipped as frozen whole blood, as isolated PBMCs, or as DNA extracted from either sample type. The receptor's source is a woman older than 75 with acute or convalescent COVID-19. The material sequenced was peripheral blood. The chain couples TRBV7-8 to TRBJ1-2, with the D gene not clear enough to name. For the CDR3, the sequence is CASSLKLYGYTF. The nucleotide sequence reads TGTGCCAGCAGCTTAAAGCTCTATGGCTACACCTTC.